One and the same sample provided the 28 T cell receptor beta chains below, sequenced in a study of cytomegalovirus exposure and HLA in healthy donors. Method: immunoSEQ multiplex PCR; TCRdb's copy keeps in-frame clones and lacks some. The sample has over 60,000 clones; roughly 96% are singletons. Sample: PBMCs. The receptors stem from a man between 18 and 35 years old in good health and CMV-seronegative.

This chain joins TRBV18 and TRBJ2-5, with D possibly TRBD2 on 5 matching bases. CDR1 is KGHSH and CDR2 is LQKENI in the germline V gene. Trimming removed 3 bases from V and 2 bases from J, with 13 bases in between. The CDR3 extends over 15 amino acids. The CDR3 sequence is CASSPSGIRQETQYF. CDR3 DNA: TGTGCCAGCTCACCCTCGGGAATCCGACAAGAGACCCAGTACTTC.

This chain uses TRBV7-9 with TRBJ2-7; a weak D match, TRBD1 (6 bases). This CDR3 has 16 residues. Germline V lookup: CDR1 SEHNR, CDR2 FQNEAQ (reference sequence). V was pared by 5 bases and J by 3 bases, with 20 bases between. The CDR3 protein is CASSDSRTVNHYEQYF. CDR3 nucleotides: TGTGCCAGCAGCGATAGTCGGACAGTCAACCACTACGAGCAGTACTTC. The full variable domain, its missing parts supplied by reference TRBV7-9 and TRBJ2-7, is DTGVSQNPRHKITKRGQNVTFRCDPISEHNRLYWYRQTLGQGPEFLTYFQNEAQLEKSRLLSDRFSAERPKGSFSTLEIQRTEQGDSAMYLCASSDSRTVNHYEQYFGPGTRLTVT.

A note on this clone: The junction differs from germline at one of its ends, possibly a read error. The rearrangement links TRBV7-2 to TRBJ1-6; D unresolved. The V gene's germline CDR1 is SGHTA and CDR2 FQGNSA. The CDR3 sequence is 16 residues long. The DNA of the CDR3 is TGTGCCAGCAGATTAGGACTGAGCTCCTATAATTCACCCCTCCACTTT. Protein sequence: CASRLGLSSYNSPLHF.

The CDR3 nucleotides are TGTGCCGGAGGGACAGCTGGGGGAGAGACCCAGTACTTC. Residues: CAGGTAGGETQYF. The chain couples TRBV7-9 to TRBJ2-5; D is possibly TRBD1 (7 bases). Germline V gene data show CDR1 as SEHNR and CDR2 as FQNEAQ (reference sequence). The CDR3 has 13 residues. V shed 11 bases and J shed 4 bases, with 17 bases lying between them.

The chain is built from TRBV30 and TRBJ2-1; 8 bases agree with TRBD2. There are 14 residues in the CDR3. With V trimmed by 5 bases and J by 7 bases, 10 bases remained unmatched. The V gene's germline CDR1 is GTSNPN and CDR2 SVGIG (reference sequence). The CDR3 DNA follows: TGTGCCTGGGGTAGCGGGACCCCTGGGAATGAGCAGTTCTTC. It yields the protein CAWGSGTPGNEQFF.

V gene TRBV30 combines with J gene TRBJ1-1; no clear D gene. Trimming pared 2 bases from V and 1 base from J, leaving 8 bases between. This CDR3 is 13 amino acids long. CDR1 is GTSNPN and CDR2 is SVGIG in the germline V gene (reference sequence). The CDR3 reads CAWSSQPNTEAFF. In nucleotides, the CDR3 is TGTGCCTGGAGTTCACAGCCGAACACTGAAGCTTTCTTT. Supplemented by reference TRBV30 and TRBJ1-1, the full variable domain reads SQTIHQWPATLVQPVGSPLSLECTVEGTSNPNLYWYRQAAGRGLQLLFYSVGIGQISSEVPQNLSASRPQDRQFILSSKKLLLSDSGFYLCAWSSQPNTEAFFGQGTRLTVV.

This rearrangement joins TRBV2 to TRBJ2-2; a weak D match, TRBD2 (6 bases). Germline-derived CDR1 and CDR2 are SNHLY and FYNNEI. The ends were cut back, 2 bases at V and 5 bases at J, with 12 bases in the middle. The CDR3 spans 15 residues. In nucleotides, the CDR3 is TGTGCCAGCAGTGAACGGGGGTTCGGGACCGGGGAGCTGTTTTTT. The encoded protein is CASSERGFGTGELFF.

The V call is TRBV12-5, the J call TRBJ1-1; perhaps TRBD1 as D (5 bases). The length of the CDR3 is 12 residues. CDR1 is LGHNT and CDR2 is FRNRAP in the germline V gene. Trimming removed 8 bases at V and 3 bases at J, with 10 bases between. The CDR3 protein is CASQGVDTEAFF. In nucleotides, the CDR3 is TGTGCTAGTCAAGGGGTGGACACTGAAGCTTTCTTT.

The chain has TRBV27 and TRBJ2-7; D possibly corresponds to TRBD1 (6 bases). This CDR3 spans 15 amino acids. Looked up from germline, CDR1 is MNHEY and CDR2 is SMNVEV (reference sequence). Trimming shortened V by 1 base and J by 2 bases, and 12 bases separated the two germline ends. For the CDR3, the DNA is TGTGCCAGCAGTTTATACAGGGAAAGGGCCTACGAGCAGTACTTC. Translated, it gives CASSLYRERAYEQYF.

This chain connects TRBV5-4 to TRBJ2-1; 13 bases line up with TRBD2. The V gene's germline CDR1 is SGHNT and CDR2 YYREEE (reference sequence). Trimming removed 4 bases from V and 3 bases from J; junction bases left unmatched: 10. CDR3 length: 18 amino acids. CDR3 DNA: TGTGCCAGCAGCCGGACTAGCGGGAGCGCGGAAAACTACAATGAGCAGTTCTTC. This encodes CASSRTSGSAENYNEQFF. Full variable domain (outside the CDR3, taken from reference TRBV5-4 and TRBJ2-1): ETGVTQSPTHLIKTRGQQVTLRCSSQSGHNTVSWYQQALGQGPQFIFQYYREEENGRGNFPPRFSGLQFPNYSSELNVNALELDDSALYLCASSRTSGSAENYNEQFFGPGTRLTVL.

V gene TRBV6-6 combines with J gene TRBJ1-1; D gene ambiguous. Germline V lookup: CDR1 MNHNY, CDR2 SVGAGI (reference sequence). The CDR3 has 13 amino acids. V shed 0 bases and J shed 7 bases, with 9 bases lying between them. This CDR3 is CASSYSSGGEAFF. The CDR3 bases are TGTGCCAGCAGTTACTCTTCAGGTGGTGAAGCTTTCTTT.

V usage is TRBV6-1 and J usage is TRBJ2-7; 8 bases line up with TRBD2. Germline V gene lookup returns CDR1 MNHNS and CDR2 SASEGT. This CDR3 spans 15 amino acids. Germline trimming cut 0 bases from V and 0 bases from J; bases unmatched to any gene: 1. The CDR3 nucleotides read TGTGCCAGCAGTGAAGCCAGCGGGAGCTCCTACGAGCAGTACTTC. Translated, it gives CASSEASGSSYEQYF.

The chain combines TRBV10-3 with TRBJ2-7; D gene uncertain. CDR1 is ENHRY and CDR2 is SYGVKD in the germline V gene. The CDR3 spans 12 residues. The ends were cut back, 3 bases at V and 3 bases at J, with 6 bases in the middle. The CDR3, as DNA: TGTGCCATCAGTGACAGTATCTACGAGCAGTACTTC. Translated, it gives CAISDSIYEQYF.

This chain links TRBV4-1 with TRBJ2-7; 8 positions agree with TRBD1. V lost 3 bases, J lost 1 base, and 2 bases stayed unmatched. The CDR3 runs 14 residues. Germline CDR1 MGHRA, CDR2 YSYEKL. CDR3: CASSQTGVSYEQYF. Here the CDR3 DNA reads TGCGCCAGCAGCCAGACAGGGGTATCCTACGAGCAGTACTTC.

The chain joins TRBV27 to TRBJ2-1; 7 bases are a match to TRBD1. The germline CDR1 and CDR2 sequences are MNHEY and SMNVEV (reference sequence). After removal of 4 bases from V and 6 bases from J, the junction contained 6 bases not matched to a gene. The CDR3 sequence is 14 residues long. For the CDR3, the DNA is TGTGCCAGCAGTTCCGACAGGGTCGGCAATGAGCAGTTCTTC. Protein: CASSSDRVGNEQFF.

V and J are TRBV10-3 and TRBJ2-3, with TRBD2 matching over 7 bases. The ends lost 7 bases at V and 10 bases at J; junction bases unmatched: 14. The CDR3 sequence is 14 residues long. Germline V CDR1 and CDR2: ENHRY, SYGVKD. The CDR3 coding sequence is TGTGCCATCACCGACCCCTCTAGCGGCGGTCCGCAGTATTTT. It encodes CAITDPSSGGPQYF.

This clone has only one observation. The V and J genes are TRBV15 and TRBJ1-5; D is undetermined. Trimming removed 4 bases from V and 2 bases from J, with 12 bases in between. CDR3 length: 15 amino acids. Germline V CDR1 and CDR2: LNHNV, YYDKDF (reference sequence). The CDR3 DNA is TGTGCCACCAGCAATTCCCTTGGAGGCAATCAGCCCCAGCATTTT. Protein: CATSNSLGGNQPQHF.

The genes are TRBV4-1 and TRBJ2-1; 11 nucleotides line up with TRBD2. Germline values: CDR1 MGHRA, CDR2 YSYEKL. J lost 10 bases, V lost 0 bases, and 5 bases had no gene match. CDR3 length: 15 residues. The CDR3 DNA follows: TGCGCCAGCAGCCAAGAGCGGCTAGCGGGAGGAGAGCAGTTCTTC. It encodes CASSQERLAGGEQFF.

The chain recombines TRBV6-6 with TRBJ2-7; weak D call: TRBD1 (6 bases). V lost 2 bases and J lost 8, with 16 bases in between. The CDR3 contains 14 residues. Germline CDR1 and CDR2: MNHNY and SVGAGI (reference sequence). Here the CDR3 reads CASSYGAGDAKQYF. In DNA, the CDR3 is TGTGCCAGCAGTTACGGGGCAGGGGACGCTAAGCAGTACTTC.

This rearrangement joins TRBV19 to TRBJ2-1; 9 bases are a match to TRBD1. The CDR3 is 15 amino acids. The V gene's germline CDR1 is LNHDA and CDR2 SQIVND (reference sequence). Losses at the gene ends were 6 bases for V and 7 bases for J; bases not matched to a gene: 10. This CDR3 reads CASRAGQGFRNEQFF. CDR3 sequence (DNA): TGTGCCAGTAGGGCCGGACAGGGGTTTCGGAATGAGCAGTTCTTC.

This clone was picked up one time. The genes are TRBV15 and TRBJ2-1; maybe TRBD2 (6 bases). The CDR3 is 13 residues long. V was trimmed by 1 base and J by 9 bases, leaving 10 bases between them. Germline V gene data show CDR1 as LNHNV and CDR2 as YYDKDF (reference sequence). Here the CDR3 DNA reads TGTGCCACCAGCAGAGCGGGAGAGGGTGAGCAGTTCTTC. It specifies CATSRAGEGEQFF.

This clone appeared a single time. DNA of the CDR3: TGTGCCAGCGTATTAGCCCGGGAGGCAGGGAGCGGCTACACCTTC. As protein: CASVLAREAGSGYTF. The chain recombines TRBV7-2 with TRBJ1-2, with D tentatively TRBD1 (5 bases). V was clipped by 8 bases and J by 8 bases, with 24 bases between them. Germline values: CDR1 SGHTA, CDR2 FQGNSA. The CDR3 contains 15 residues. The full variable domain, with the rest looked up from reference TRBV7-2 and TRBJ1-2, is GAGVSQSPSNKVTEKGKDVELRCDPISGHTALYWYRQSLGQGLEFLIYFQGNSAPDKSGLPSDRFSAERTGGSVSTLTIQRTQQEDSAVYLCASVLAREAGSGYTFGSGTRLTVV.

This clone was seen once. The rearrangement joins TRBV9 to TRBJ2-1; 10 bases agree with TRBD2. The V gene end was trimmed by 0 bases and the J gene end by 1 base; junction bases not matched to a gene: 4. The CDR3 loop spans 17 amino acids. Germline CDR1 and CDR2: SGDLS and YYNGEE. Here the CDR3 reads CASSVARTSGSYNEQFF. CDR3 bases: TGTGCCAGCAGCGTAGCAAGGACTAGCGGATCCTACAATGAGCAGTTCTTC. Together with reference TRBV9 and TRBJ2-1, the CDR3 gives the full variable domain: DSGVTQTPKHLITATGQRVTLRCSPRSGDLSVYWYQQSLDQGLQFLIQYYNGEERAKGNILERFSAQQFPDLHSELNLSSLELGDSALYFCASSVARTSGSYNEQFFGPGTRLTVL.

The rearrangement links TRBV27 to TRBJ1-6; 10 nucleotides match TRBD1. After removal of 5 bases from V and 9 bases from J, the junction contained 7 bases not matched to a gene. Germline V gives CDR1 MNHEY, CDR2 SMNVEV (reference sequence). The CDR3 length is 15 residues. CDR3 bases: TGTGCCAGCAGTCCCCGACAGGGGGCATCTTCACCCCTCCACTTT. It is translated as CASSPRQGASSPLHF.

J is TRBJ2-7 and V is TRBV19; no firm D call. Trimming took off 3 bases at V and 2 bases at J, with 11 bases between the two ends. The CDR3 runs to 14 residues. Germline CDR1 reads LNHDA; CDR2 reads SQIVND (reference sequence). CDR3 region: CASSMAGRTYEQYF. DNA for the CDR3: TGTGCCAGTAGTATGGCAGGAAGAACCTACGAGCAGTACTTC.

V usage is TRBV19 and J usage is TRBJ2-5; perhaps TRBD2 as D (6 bases). Germline V gene data show CDR1 as LNHDA and CDR2 as SQIVND (reference sequence). CDR3 size: 14 residues. V was shortened by 6 bases and J by 4 bases, with 15 bases between the two germline ends. DNA for the CDR3: TGTGCCAGTAGGTCCTCCAGGCGGGGAGAGACCCAGTACTTC. Translating it yields CASRSSRRGETQYF. The full variable domain, rest sourced from reference TRBV19 and TRBJ2-5, is DGGITQSPKYLFRKEGQNVTLSCEQNLNHDAMYWYRQDPGQGLRLIYYSQIVNDFQKGDIAEGYSVSREKKESFPLTVTSAQKNPTAFYLCASRSSRRGETQYFGPGTRLLVL.

The V and J genes are TRBV15 and TRBJ2-7; 11 bases map to TRBD2. With 5 bases clipped from V and 5 bases from J, the junction kept 11 bases outside the gene matches. CDR3 length: 16 amino acids. CDR1 and CDR2 from the germline V gene are LNHNV and YYDKDF (reference sequence). The CDR3 nucleotides read TGTGCCACCAGCCTAAATTTAGCGGGAGGGCCGGACGAGCAGTACTTC. Its protein product is CATSLNLAGGPDEQYF.

V is TRBV19 and J is TRBJ1-1; 7 nucleotides agree with TRBD1. The V segment lost 10 bases and the J segment 1 base; nucleotides outside the gene matches: 9. Per germline, CDR1 LNHDA and CDR2 SQIVND (reference sequence). The CDR3 is 14 residues long. The CDR3 region has the DNA TGTGCCACCTACGGACAGGCTGAGAACACTGAAGCTTTCTTT. This codes for CATYGQAENTEAFF.